This TCR beta chain was sequenced for a study of response to subunit inactivated influenza vaccine. Overall study results and limits: There was a suggestion from the authors that each seasonal influenza vaccination recruits few new T cells.

With respect to this clonotype: The antigen remains unidentified.

TCRdb ran MiXCR on the RT-PCR reads and lists one entry per CDR3 protein. The table includes about 700,000 distinct CDR3 sequences, approximately 15% detected once. The input for sequencing was PBMCs from blood, taken roughly 12 days after vaccination. This clonotype originated in a man in his forties or fifties who received an inactivated influenza vaccine.

For the CDR3, the DNA is TGTGCCTGGAGTGTAGCAGGCTGGGAGCTGTTTTTT. Encoded protein: CAWSVAGWELFF. The V gene is TRBV30, the J gene TRBJ2-2; no clear D gene. CDR3 length: 12 residues. Deletions cut 0 bases from V and 9 bases from J, with 8 bases between. Germline V CDR1 and CDR2: GTSNPN, SVGIG (reference sequence).